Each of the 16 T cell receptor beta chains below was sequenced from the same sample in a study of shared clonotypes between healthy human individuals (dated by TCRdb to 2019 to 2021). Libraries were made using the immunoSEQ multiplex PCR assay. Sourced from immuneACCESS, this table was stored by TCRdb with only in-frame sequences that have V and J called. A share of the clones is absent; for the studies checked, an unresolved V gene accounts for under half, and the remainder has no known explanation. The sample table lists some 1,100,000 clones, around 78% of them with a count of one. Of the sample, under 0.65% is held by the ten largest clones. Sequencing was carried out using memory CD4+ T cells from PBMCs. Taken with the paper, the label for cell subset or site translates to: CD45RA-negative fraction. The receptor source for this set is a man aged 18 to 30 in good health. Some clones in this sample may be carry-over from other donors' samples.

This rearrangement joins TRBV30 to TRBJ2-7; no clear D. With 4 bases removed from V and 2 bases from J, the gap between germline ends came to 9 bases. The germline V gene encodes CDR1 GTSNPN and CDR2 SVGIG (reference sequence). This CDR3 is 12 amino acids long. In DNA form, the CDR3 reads TGTGCCTGGAACTCCTCACCCTACGAGCAGTACTTC. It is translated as CAWNSSPYEQYF.

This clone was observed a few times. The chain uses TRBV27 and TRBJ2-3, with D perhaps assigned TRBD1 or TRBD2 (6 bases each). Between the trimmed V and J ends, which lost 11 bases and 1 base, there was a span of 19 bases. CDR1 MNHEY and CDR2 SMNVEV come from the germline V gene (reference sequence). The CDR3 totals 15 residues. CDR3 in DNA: TGTGCCGTCCGGCCGAGGGGGGCCCGCACAGATACGCAGTATTTT. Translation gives CAVRPRGARTDTQYF.

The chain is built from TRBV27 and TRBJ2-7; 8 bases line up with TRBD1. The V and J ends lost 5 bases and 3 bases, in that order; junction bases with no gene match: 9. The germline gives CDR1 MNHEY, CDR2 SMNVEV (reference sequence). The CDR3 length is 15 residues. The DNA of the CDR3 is TGTGCCAGCAGTCCCTCCTCAGGGGGCCTCTACGAGCAGTACTTC. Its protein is CASSPSSGGLYEQYF.

The CDR3 nucleotides are TGCAGCGTAAGCGGGGCCCAGAGCTCCTACGAGCAGTACTTC. This codes for CSVSGAQSSYEQYF. This sequence joins TRBV29-1 and TRBJ2-7; 7 bases fit TRBD2. CDR3 length equals 14 residues. V shed 6 bases, J shed 0 bases, and the junction held 8 bases outside the gene matches. Germline CDR1 is SQVTM and CDR2 is ANQGSEA.

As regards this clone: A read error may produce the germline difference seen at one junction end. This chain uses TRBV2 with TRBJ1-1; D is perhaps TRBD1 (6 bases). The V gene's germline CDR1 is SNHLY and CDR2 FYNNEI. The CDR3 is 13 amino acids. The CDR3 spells CASSAYRESEAFF. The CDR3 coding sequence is TGTGCCAGCAGTGCCTACAGGGAGTCTGAGGCTTTCTTT.

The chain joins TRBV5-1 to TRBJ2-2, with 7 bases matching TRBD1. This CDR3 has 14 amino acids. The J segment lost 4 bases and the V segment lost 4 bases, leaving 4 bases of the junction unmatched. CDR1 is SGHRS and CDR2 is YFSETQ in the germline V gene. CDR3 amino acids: CASSKGQITGELFF. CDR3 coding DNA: TGCGCCAGCAGCAAGGGACAGATCACCGGGGAGCTGTTTTTT. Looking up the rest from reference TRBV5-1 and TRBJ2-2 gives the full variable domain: KAGVTQTPRYLIKTRGQQVTLSCSPISGHRSVSWYQQTPGQGLQFLFEYFSETQRNKGNFPGRFSGRQFSNSRSEMNVSTLELGDSALYLCASSKGQITGELFFGEGSRLTVL.

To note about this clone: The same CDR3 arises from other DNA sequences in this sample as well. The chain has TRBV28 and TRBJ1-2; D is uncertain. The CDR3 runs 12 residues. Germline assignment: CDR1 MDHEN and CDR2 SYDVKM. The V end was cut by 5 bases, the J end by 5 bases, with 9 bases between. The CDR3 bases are TGTGCCAGCAGTCGCCAAGGATATGGCTACACCTTC. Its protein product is CASSRQGYGYTF.

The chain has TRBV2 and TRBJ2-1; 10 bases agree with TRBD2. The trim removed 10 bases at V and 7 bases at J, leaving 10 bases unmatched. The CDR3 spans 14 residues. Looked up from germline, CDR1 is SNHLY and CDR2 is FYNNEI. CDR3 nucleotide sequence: TGTGCCATCACCGGGACTAGCGCATTAAATGAGCAGTTCTTC. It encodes CAITGTSALNEQFF. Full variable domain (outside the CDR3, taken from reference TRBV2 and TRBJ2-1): EPEVTQTPSHQVTQMGQEVILRCVPISNHLYFYWYRQILGQKVEFLVSFYNNEISEKSEIFDDQFSVERPDGSNFTLKIRSTKLEDSAMYFCAITGTSALNEQFFGPGTRLTVL.

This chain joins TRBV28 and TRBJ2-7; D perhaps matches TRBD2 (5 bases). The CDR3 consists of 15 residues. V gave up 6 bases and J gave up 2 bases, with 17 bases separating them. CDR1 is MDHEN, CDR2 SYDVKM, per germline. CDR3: CASRPSRGRAYEQYF. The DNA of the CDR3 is TGTGCCAGCAGACCCTCCCGGGGTAGAGCCTACGAGCAGTACTTC.

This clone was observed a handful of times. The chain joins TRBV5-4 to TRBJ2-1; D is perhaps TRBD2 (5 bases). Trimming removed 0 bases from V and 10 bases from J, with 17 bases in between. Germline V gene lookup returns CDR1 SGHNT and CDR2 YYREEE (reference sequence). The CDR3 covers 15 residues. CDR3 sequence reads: CASSLVLFGGGEQFF. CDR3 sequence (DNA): TGTGCCAGCAGCTTGGTATTATTCGGCGGAGGCGAGCAGTTCTTC.

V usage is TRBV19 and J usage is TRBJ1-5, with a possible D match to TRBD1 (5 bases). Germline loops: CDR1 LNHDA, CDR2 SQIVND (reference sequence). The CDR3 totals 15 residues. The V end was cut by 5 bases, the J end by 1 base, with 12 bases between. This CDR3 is CASSLGGRSNQPQHF. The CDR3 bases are TGTGCCAGTAGTCTGGGGGGTCGAAGCAATCAGCCCCAGCATTTT.

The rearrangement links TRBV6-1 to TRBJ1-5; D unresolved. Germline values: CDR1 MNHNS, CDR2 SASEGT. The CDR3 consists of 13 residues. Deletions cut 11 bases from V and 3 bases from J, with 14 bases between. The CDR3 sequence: CAGRASLNQPQHF. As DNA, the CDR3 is TGTGCCGGCCGGGCCAGCCTCAATCAGCCCCAGCATTTT.

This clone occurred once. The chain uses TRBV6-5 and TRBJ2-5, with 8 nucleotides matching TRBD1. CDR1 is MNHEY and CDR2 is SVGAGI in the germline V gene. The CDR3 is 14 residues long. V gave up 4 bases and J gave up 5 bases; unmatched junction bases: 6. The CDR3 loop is CASSFGQGGETQYF. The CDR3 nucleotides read TGTGCCAGCAGTTTCGGACAGGGTGGGGAGACCCAGTACTTC.

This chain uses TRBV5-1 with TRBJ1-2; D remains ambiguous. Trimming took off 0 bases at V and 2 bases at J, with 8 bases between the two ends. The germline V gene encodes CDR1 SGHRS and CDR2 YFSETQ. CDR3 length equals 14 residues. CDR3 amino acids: CASSLDRKNYGYTF. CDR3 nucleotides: TGCGCCAGCAGCTTGGACAGAAAGAACTATGGCTACACCTTC.

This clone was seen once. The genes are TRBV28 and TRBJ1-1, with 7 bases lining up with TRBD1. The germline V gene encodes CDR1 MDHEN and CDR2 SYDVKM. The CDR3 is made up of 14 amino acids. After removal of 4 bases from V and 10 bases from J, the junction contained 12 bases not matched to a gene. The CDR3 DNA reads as TGTGCCAGCAGTTCCTCCGGGACAGAGTTTCGAGCTTTCTTT. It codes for CASSSSGTEFRAFF.

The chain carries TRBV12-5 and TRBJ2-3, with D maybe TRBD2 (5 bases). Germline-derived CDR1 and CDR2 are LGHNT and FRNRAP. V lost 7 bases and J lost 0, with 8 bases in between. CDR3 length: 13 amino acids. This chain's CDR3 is CASASGSTDTQYF. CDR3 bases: TGTGCTAGTGCCTCGGGGAGCACAGATACGCAGTATTTT.